This paragraph covers one T cell receptor beta chain sequence. Germline trimming cut 2 bases from V and 4 bases from J; bases unmatched to any gene: 1. This CDR3 is 14 amino acids long. Germline V gene data show CDR1 as KGHSH and CDR2 as LQKENI. The sample belongs to a study of blood T cell repertoires in COVID-19. At the level of the study: Specimens from acute and convalescent COVID-19 originated in the United States, Italy and Spain.

The method was immunoSEQ multiplex PCR; TCRdb's version includes in-frame clones alone and lacks a portion of them. The sample contains under 350,000 clones, less than 90% of which appear only once. This sequence was found in a human donor in a cohort sampled during active COVID-19. Sequencing input: peripheral blood. The rearrangement uses TRBV18 and TRBJ2-1, with 8 bases fitting TRBD2. CDR3 loop: CASSPGTSYNEQFF. The CDR3 DNA is TGTGCCAGCTCACCAGGGACTAGTTACAATGAGCAGTTCTTC.